Listed here are 30 T cell receptor beta chains from one sample, sequenced in a study of CD8+CD57+ T cells in acquired aplastic anemia. Genomic DNA provided the template from which TCR beta VDJ and CDR3 profiles were obtained. TCRdb reanalysed the reads using MiXCR and keeps one entry per CDR3 protein. The sample lists about 120,000 distinct CDR3 sequences, under 65% seen once, with roughly 29% in the top ten. Whoever was chosen for sequencing had shown CD8+CD57+ cell expansion by flow cytometry. Sample: sorted CD4+, CD8+, or CD8+CD57+ T cells (not recorded which) from PBMCs. These receptors were collected from a human donor with aplastic anemia.

The table lists this clonotype with many counts. The chain has TRBV29-1 and TRBJ1-2, with TRBD1 matching 7 bases. There are 15 residues in the CDR3. Germline loops: CDR1 SQVTM, CDR2 ANQGSEA. After removal of 0 bases from V and 5 bases from J, the junction contained 9 bases not matched to a gene. Here the CDR3 reads CSVEEGTVAGYGYTF. The CDR3 DNA follows: TGCAGCGTTGAAGAAGGGACAGTAGCGGGGTATGGCTACACCTTC.

Comments on this clonotype: A single base separates this from a much larger clone, so it may be a read error. The rearrangement links TRBV7-6 to TRBJ2-7, with D perhaps TRBD1 or TRBD2 (5 bases each). Per germline, CDR1 SGHVS and CDR2 FNYEAQ. The V end was cut by 8 bases, the J end by 3 bases, with 14 bases between. The CDR3 is made up of 13 amino acids. CDR3 loop: CASLTGRDYEQYF. The CDR3 bases are TGTGCCAGCTTAACGGGACGGGACTACGAGCAGTACTTC. Looking up the rest from reference TRBV7-6 and TRBJ2-7 gives the full variable domain: GAGVSQSPRYKVTKRGQDVALRCDPISGHVSLYWYRQALGQGPEFLTYFNYEAQQDKSGLPNDRFSAERPEGSISTLTIQRTEQRDSAMYRCASLTGRDYEQYFGPGTRLTVT.

This clonotype came up a few times. This chain links TRBV7-3 with TRBJ2-2; D uncertain. Germline CDR1 SGHTA, CDR2 FQGTGA. The CDR3 extends over 13 amino acids. The V and J ends lost 0 bases and 4 bases respectively, with 3 bases between them. CDR3 amino acids: CASSLTRTGELFF. Here the CDR3 DNA reads TGTGCCAGCAGCTTAACTCGCACCGGGGAGCTGTTTTTT.

V and J are TRBV19 and TRBJ2-3; D remains unclear. V dropped 6 bases and J dropped 2 bases, with 9 bases sitting between them. This CDR3 comprises 13 residues. The V gene's germline CDR1 is LNHDA and CDR2 SQIVND (reference sequence). In nucleotides, the CDR3 is TGTGCCAGTAGCCTGGCCCCCACAGATACGCAGTATTTT. It translates to CASSLAPTDTQYF.

The sample holds many counts of this clonotype. CDR3 DNA: TGTGCCAGTACCAGGACAGGGCAAGCTTTCTTT. Translation: CASTRTGQAFF. The V gene is TRBV19, the J gene TRBJ1-1; TRBD1 agrees at 8 bases. Trimming took 7 bases from V and 9 from J; bases not matched to a gene: 4. Germline CDR1 LNHDA, CDR2 SQIVND (reference sequence). This CDR3 is 11 amino acids long.

The J gene is TRBJ2-3, the V gene TRBV24-1, with 12 bases lining up with TRBD2. The CDR3 covers 16 residues. CDR1 KGHDR and CDR2 SFDVKD come from the germline V gene. Germline trimming cut 4 bases from V and 5 bases from J; bases unmatched to any gene: 6. DNA of the CDR3: TGTGCCACCAGTGACCCTAGCGGGAGGGCCGGAGATACGCAGTATTTT. Its protein is CATSDPSGRAGDTQYF.

The chain carries TRBV10-3 and TRBJ1-6; 7 bases are a match to TRBD1. V trimming: 10 bases; J trimming: 7 bases; junction bases outside the gene matches: 7. This CDR3 region has 13 residues. In germline, CDR1 is ENHRY, CDR2 SYGVKD. CDR3 in amino acids: CATHRDSNSPLHF. DNA of the CDR3: TGTGCCACCCACCGGGACAGCAATTCACCCCTCCACTTT.

Concerning this clonotype itself: A much larger clone is a single base away; this may be a read error. V usage is TRBV5-1 and J usage is TRBJ1-4; the D gene is possibly TRBD1 (5 bases). The CDR3 spans 14 residues. Germline V CDR1 and CDR2: SGHRS, YFSETQ. CDR3 in DNA: TGCGCCAGCAGCAATATCGGGGCTGTGGAAAAACTGTCTTTT. Its translation is CASSNIGAVEKLSF.

The rearrangement links TRBV20-1 to TRBJ2-7; 7 bases map to TRBD1. Germline V gene sequence: CDR1 DFQATT, CDR2 SNEGSKA (reference sequence). The CDR3 length is 13 residues. In nucleotides, the CDR3 is TGCAATGCCACAGGACAGGCCGCCTACGAGCAGTACTTC. It encodes CNATGQAAYEQYF.

The V and J genes are TRBV9 and TRBJ1-6, with 8 bases identical to TRBD1. Germline-derived CDR1 and CDR2 are SGDLS and YYNGEE. CDR3 length equals 15 residues. Germline trimming cut 4 bases from V and 5 bases from J; bases unmatched to any gene: 5. CDR3 bases: TGTGCCAGCAGCCTGACAGGGGTAAATAATTCACCCCTCCACTTT. This sequence encodes CASSLTGVNNSPLHF.

This clonotype was counted a single time. This chain uses TRBV11-3 with TRBJ2-7; a possible D gene is TRBD2 (6 bases). Germline CDR1 SGHNT, CDR2 YENEEA. V was trimmed by 6 bases and J by 4 bases, leaving 16 bases between them. CDR3 length: 14 amino acids. CDR3: CASRPLRGRYEQYF. For the CDR3, the DNA is TGTGCCAGCAGACCTCTGCGGGGTAGGTACGAGCAGTACTTC.

This chain uses TRBV20-1 with TRBJ2-1; D is perhaps TRBD2 (6 bases). This CDR3 has 11 amino acids. The germline V and J ends were trimmed by 6 bases and 10 bases, with 13 bases remaining between them. CDR1 DFQATT and CDR2 SNEGSKA come from the germline V gene (reference sequence). The CDR3 coding sequence is TGCAGTGCAGTCTGGGGGAGGGAGCAGTTCTTC. This translates into CSAVWGREQFF.

The chain uses TRBV20-1 and TRBJ1-2, with a weak D call TRBD1 (5 bases). The V end was cut by 3 bases, the J end by 1 base, with 6 bases between. Looked up from germline, CDR1 is DFQATT and CDR2 is SNEGSKA (reference sequence). The CDR3 is made up of 12 amino acids. DNA of the CDR3: TGCAGTGCTAGCAGGGATAACTATGGCTACACCTTC. This gives the protein CSASRDNYGYTF.

This chain joins TRBV5-6 and TRBJ1-2; the D is unclear. The CDR3 extends over 15 amino acids. CDR1 SGHDT and CDR2 YYEEEE come from the germline V gene. Trimming pared 0 bases from V and 6 bases from J, leaving 15 bases between. The CDR3 here is CASSLGHDRGHGYTF. The DNA for the CDR3 is TGTGCCAGCAGCTTGGGACACGACCGAGGACATGGCTACACCTTC.

The chain has TRBV6-5 and TRBJ2-7; D remains unclear. The CDR3 covers 13 residues. Trimming pared 7 bases from V and 1 base from J, leaving 11 bases between. Germline values: CDR1 MNHEY, CDR2 SVGAGI. The CDR3 DNA follows: TGTGCCAGCATTTCGGCCGTATCCTACGAGCAGTACTTC. This encodes CASISAVSYEQYF.

There are a few counts of this clonotype. The J gene is TRBJ2-3, the V gene TRBV15, with TRBD1 matching over 10 bases. The CDR3 has 16 residues. Unmatched junction bases numbered 6, after V lost 5 bases and J lost 1 base. The germline gives CDR1 LNHNV, CDR2 YYDKDF (reference sequence). As DNA, the CDR3 is TGTGCCACCAGCCCTGGACAGGGGGATGGCACAGATACGCAGTATTTT. It is translated as CATSPGQGDGTDTQYF.

The chain is built from TRBV2 and TRBJ2-5; 10 nucleotides line up with TRBD2. Per the germline V gene, CDR1 is SNHLY and CDR2 is FYNNEI. CDR3 size: 17 residues. Germline trimming cut 1 base from V and 1 base from J; bases unmatched to any gene: 6. CDR3 DNA: TGTGCCAGCAGTGAAGGAGCGGGAGGGGGCGGCCAAGAGACCCAGTACTTC. Amino acid sequence: CASSEGAGGGGQETQYF.

The chain has TRBV7-8 and TRBJ2-2, with D perhaps matching TRBD2 (5 bases). The germline V gene encodes CDR1 SGHVS and CDR2 FQNEAQ. V was pared by 4 bases and J by 7 bases, with 10 bases between. The CDR3 covers 13 residues. Here the CDR3 DNA reads TGTGCCAGCAGCTCCTCGGGAAGCGGGGAGCTGTTTTTT. It codes for CASSSSGSGELFF.

The rearrangement joins TRBV9 to TRBJ2-7; D is uncertain. The germline V gene encodes CDR1 SGDLS and CDR2 YYNGEE. V was pared by 0 bases and J by 4 bases, with 8 bases between. This CDR3 comprises 13 residues. CDR3 sequence reads: CASSVDDAYEQYF. Here the CDR3 DNA reads TGTGCCAGCAGCGTAGATGATGCGTACGAGCAGTACTTC.

A note on this clonotype: One end of the junction is discordant with germline, which a read error may explain. The J gene is TRBJ1-1, the V gene TRBV20-1; D remains unclear. The germline V gene encodes CDR1 DFQATT and CDR2 SNEGSKA (reference sequence). This CDR3 region has 11 residues. The CDR3 reads CSARDQPSVVF. CDR3 bases: TGCAGTGCTAGAGACCAACCATCGGTGGTCTTT.

There are a few counts of this clonotype. This may stem from a read error, because a much larger clone lies one nucleotide away. The chain couples TRBV19 to TRBJ2-3, with a possible D match to TRBD2 (5 bases). Trimming left V 6 bases short and J 2 bases short, with 18 bases between. The CDR3 runs 16 residues. The germline CDR1 and CDR2 sequences are LNHDA and SQIVND (reference sequence). CDR3 in DNA: TGTGCCAGTAGCGGCGACGGGGAAGGAGTCACAGATACGCAGTATTTT. Protein: CASSGDGEGVTDTQYF.

This sequence joins TRBV2 and TRBJ1-2; 8 nucleotides match TRBD1. The V gene end was trimmed by 3 bases and the J gene end by 1 base; junction bases not matched to a gene: 4. Germline V gene lookup returns CDR1 SNHLY and CDR2 FYNNEI. The CDR3 covers 15 residues. DNA of the CDR3: TGTGCCAGCAGTGACCGGACAGGGAGTAACTATGGCTACACCTTC. This sequence encodes CASSDRTGSNYGYTF. Complete variable domain (other parts from reference TRBV2 and TRBJ1-2): EPEVTQTPSHQVTQMGQEVILRCVPISNHLYFYWYRQILGQKVEFLVSFYNNEISEKSEIFDDQFSVERPDGSNFTLKIRSTKLEDSAMYFCASSDRTGSNYGYTFGSGTRLTVV.

This clonotype was observed once. This sequence joins TRBV15 and TRBJ1-1; 9 bases fit TRBD1. The germline V gene encodes CDR1 LNHNV and CDR2 YYDKDF (reference sequence). The J segment lost 4 bases and the V segment lost 8 bases, leaving 14 bases of the junction unmatched. This CDR3 contains 16 residues. Here the CDR3 reads CATGSTRTGESTEAFF. CDR3 nucleotide sequence: TGTGCCACCGGATCCACGCGGACAGGGGAGAGCACTGAAGCTTTCTTT.

The chain recombines TRBV9 with TRBJ1-2; D unresolved. This CDR3 contains 12 residues. From germline, CDR1 is SGDLS and CDR2 YYNGEE. Trimming took 4 bases from V and 4 from J, leaving 8 bases between them. DNA of the CDR3: TGTGCCAGCAGCCAAGAGTTCTATGGCTACACCTTC. Its protein is CASSQEFYGYTF.

This clonotype was found many times. The chain couples TRBV25-1 to TRBJ1-2; D gene uncertain. The germline V and J ends were trimmed by 5 bases and 0 bases, with 7 bases remaining between them. The V gene's germline CDR1 is MGHDK and CDR2 SYGVNS. This CDR3 contains 13 residues. This chain's CDR3 is CASSPSTNYGYTF. CDR3 nucleotides: TGTGCCAGCAGTCCGTCAACTAACTATGGCTACACCTTC.

The chain has TRBV9 and TRBJ1-1; D is undetermined. V lost 3 bases, J lost 5 bases, and 11 bases lay in between. Germline loops: CDR1 SGDLS, CDR2 YYNGEE. The CDR3 covers 13 residues. CDR3 protein: CASSAPVGTEAFF. The CDR3 DNA is TGTGCCAGCAGCGCTCCGGTAGGGACTGAAGCTTTCTTT. Combining the CDR3 with reference TRBV9 and TRBJ1-1 gives the whole variable domain DSGVTQTPKHLITATGQRVTLRCSPRSGDLSVYWYQQSLDQGLQFLIQYYNGEERAKGNILERFSAQQFPDLHSELNLSSLELGDSALYFCASSAPVGTEAFFGQGTRLTVV.

The chain uses TRBV20-1 and TRBJ2-7, with D tentatively TRBD1 (5 bases). The ends were cut back, 6 bases at V and 2 bases at J, with 17 bases in the middle. Looked up from germline, CDR1 is DFQATT and CDR2 is SNEGSKA (reference sequence). This CDR3 spans 14 amino acids. CDR3 sequence reads: CSAPQQGYAYEQYF. Here the CDR3 DNA reads TGCAGTGCCCCGCAGCAGGGATACGCCTACGAGCAGTACTTC.

The chain recombines TRBV9 with TRBJ1-2, with a weak D call TRBD1 (5 bases). The CDR3 is 18 amino acids. Per germline, CDR1 SGDLS and CDR2 YYNGEE. Between the trimmed V and J ends, which lost 2 bases and 0 bases, there was a span of 20 bases. The CDR3 spells CASSVTPDVGETNYGYTF. CDR3 nucleotide sequence: TGTGCCAGCAGCGTCACCCCAGATGTGGGGGAGACTAACTATGGCTACACCTTC.

This chain joins TRBV15 and TRBJ2-1; 11 bases line up with TRBD2. The CDR3 is 15 amino acids. The V segment lost 5 bases and the J segment 7 bases; nucleotides outside the gene matches: 7. Per germline, CDR1 LNHNV and CDR2 YYDKDF (reference sequence). The CDR3 loop reads CATSRLAGGRNEQFF. The CDR3 DNA reads as TGTGCCACCAGCCGCCTAGCGGGAGGAAGGAATGAGCAGTTCTTC.

The chain carries TRBV15 and TRBJ2-1; D not certain. CDR3 length: 14 residues. Trimming removed 0 bases at V and 4 bases at J, with 7 bases between. From germline, CDR1 is LNHNV and CDR2 YYDKDF (reference sequence). The CDR3 bases are TGTGCCACCAGCAGAGATCGAGGATACAATGAGCAGTTCTTC. Protein: CATSRDRGYNEQFF.